This TCR beta chain is drawn from a study of blood T cell repertoires in COVID-19. In the study overall: Samples representing acute and convalescent COVID-19 were sourced from the United States, Italy and Spain. Sources were T cells, B-cell-depleted T cells, or PBMCs; the material itself was cDNA or gDNA.

CDR1 SGHVS and CDR2 FNYEAQ come from the germline V gene. Trimming cost V 5 bases and J 2 bases; bases outside gene matches: 15. The CDR3 length is 18 residues. As processed by the authors: Nucleated cell counts were estimated from reference gene primer amplification. Measured with immunoSEQ multiplex PCR; TCRdb has only the in-frame clones, and not every one. For V, J and clone size, that table is used; D and trimming come from the DNA. The repertoire includes some 170,000 clones, 81% of them detected once, and approximately 11% sits in the top ten. The sample comprised peripheral blood. The chain uses TRBV7-6 and TRBJ2-1; TRBD2 matches 7 bases. The TCR sequence derives from a human donor in a cohort sampled during active COVID-19. CDR3 DNA: TGTGCCAGCAGCCAAGTAACTAGCGACCGAGCTCCCTACAATGAGCAGTTCTTC. Protein product: CASSQVTSDRAPYNEQFF. The full variable domain, in which reference TRBV7-6 and TRBJ2-1 provide the parts outside the CDR3, is GAGVSQSPRYKVTKRGQDVALRCDPISGHVSLYWYRQALGQGPEFLTYFNYEAQQDKSGLPNDRFSAERPEGSISTLTIQRTEQRDSAMYRCASSQVTSDRAPYNEQFFGPGTRLTVL.